Listed here are 11 T cell receptor beta chains from one sample, sequenced in a study of shared clonotypes between healthy human individuals. TCRdb keeps only in-frame clones here, not all; method: immunoSEQ multiplex PCR. The repertoire holds under 1 million clones, with 95% to 97% as singletons. In the naive CD8 group, cells lacked CD45RO and were positively selected for CCR7, so terminally differentiated effector memory CD45RA+ cells were left out. Input material: naive CD8+ T cells sorted from blood. All receptors derive from a man aged 25-45 years in good health.

The rearrangement uses TRBV11-1 and TRBJ2-7; 12 nucleotides agree with TRBD2. V lost 1 base to trimming and J lost 5 bases; unmatched junction nucleotides: 3. Germline CDR1 SGHAT, CDR2 FQDESV (reference sequence). CDR3 size: 15 residues. CDR3 in amino acids: CASSLETSGRNEQYF. In nucleotides, the CDR3 is TGTGCCAGCAGCTTAGAGACTAGCGGGAGAAACGAGCAGTACTTC.

The chain couples TRBV7-9 to TRBJ2-2, with 8 bases that match TRBD1. Germline V gene lookup returns CDR1 SEHNR and CDR2 FQNEAQ (reference sequence). With 5 bases clipped from V and 4 bases from J, the junction kept 9 bases outside the gene matches. The CDR3 is 16 amino acids. The CDR3 spells CASSPPIDRGTGELFF. The CDR3 nucleotides read TGTGCCAGCAGCCCCCCGATTGACAGGGGCACCGGGGAGCTGTTTTTT.

The chain is built from TRBV2 and TRBJ2-7; 12 bases match TRBD2. The CDR3 covers 17 residues. V lost 4 bases, J lost 1 base, and 8 bases stayed unmatched. CDR1 and CDR2 (germline): SNHLY, FYNNEI. Here the CDR3 DNA reads TGTGCCAGCAGTGGATCCCTAGCGGGAGGGCCATCCTACGAGCAGTACTTC. This sequence encodes CASSGSLAGGPSYEQYF.

This sequence joins TRBV18 and TRBJ2-5; TRBD2 aligns across 9 bases. The CDR3 is 17 amino acids. Germline loops: CDR1 KGHSH, CDR2 LQKENI. The trim removed 0 bases at V and 5 bases at J, leaving 10 bases unmatched. CDR3 sequence (DNA): TGTGCCAGCTCACCACCGATGCGGGAGGGTAATCTTGAGACCCAGTACTTC. It translates to CASSPPMREGNLETQYF.

This clone was seen just once. The chain is built from TRBV9 and TRBJ2-1; D could derive from TRBD1 or TRBD2 (5 bases each). The CDR3 spans 16 residues. The germline V gene has CDR1 SGDLS and CDR2 YYNGEE. V was clipped by 1 base and J by 10 bases, with 21 bases between them. The CDR3 spells CASSVHRTLGEGEQFF. DNA for the CDR3: TGTGCCAGCAGCGTACATAGGACACTTGGTGAGGGGGAGCAGTTCTTC. Based on the CDR3 plus reference TRBV9 and TRBJ2-1, the full variable domain is DSGVTQTPKHLITATGQRVTLRCSPRSGDLSVYWYQQSLDQGLQFLIQYYNGEERAKGNILERFSAQQFPDLHSELNLSSLELGDSALYFCASSVHRTLGEGEQFFGPGTRLTVL.

As regards this clone: The same CDR3 can be traced to other DNA sequences in this sample. The chain recombines TRBV18 with TRBJ1-1, with no clear D. The V gene lost 2 bases and the J gene lost 5 bases, with 3 bases spanning the gap. CDR1 is KGHSH and CDR2 is LQKENI in the germline V gene. This CDR3 has 11 amino acids. Here the CDR3 DNA reads TGTGCCAGCTCACCAGGGACTGAAGCTTTCTTT. Its translation: CASSPGTEAFF.

The rearrangement links TRBV5-5 to TRBJ2-7, with D possibly being TRBD2 (6 bases). The CDR3 is 13 residues long. Trimming stripped 0 bases from V and 6 bases from J, with 10 bases between. Looked up from germline, CDR1 is SGHKS and CDR2 is YYEKEE (reference sequence). CDR3 region: CASSLASDFEQYF. In nucleotides, the CDR3 is TGTGCCAGCAGCTTGGCTAGCGATTTCGAGCAGTACTTC.

This chain uses TRBV10-3 with TRBJ2-7; a possible D gene is TRBD2 (6 bases). CDR1 ENHRY and CDR2 SYGVKD come from the germline V gene. This CDR3 is 13 amino acids long. V was trimmed by 4 bases and J by 6 bases, leaving 13 bases between them. The CDR3 DNA reads TGTGCCATCAGTGCGCCGGGCGGGGTCGAGCAGTACTTC. Its translation is CAISAPGGVEQYF.

The chain employs TRBV6-1 and TRBJ2-7; tentatively, D is TRBD1 or TRBD2 (6 bases each). The CDR3 totals 14 residues. The V and J ends lost 3 bases and 2 bases respectively, with 11 bases between them. CDR1 and CDR2 (germline): MNHNS, SASEGT. CDR3 in DNA: TGTGCCAGCAGTGACAGCCGGGGGCCCTACGAGCAGTACTTC. Protein sequence: CASSDSRGPYEQYF.

The sample holds one count of this clone. V gene TRBV29-1 combines with J gene TRBJ2-3, with 9 positions matching TRBD2. The V and J ends lost 5 bases and 5 bases, in that order; junction bases with no gene match: 11. This CDR3 is 15 amino acids long. Germline CDR1 and CDR2: SQVTM and ANQGSEA. CDR3 nucleotides: TGCAGCGTTCGTAAAGCTAGCGGGATGGGAGATACGCAGTATTTT. It translates to CSVRKASGMGDTQYF.

This chain uses TRBV27 with TRBJ2-5; 11 bases match TRBD2. The CDR3 extends over 15 amino acids. In germline, CDR1 is MNHEY, CDR2 SMNVEV (reference sequence). Losses at the gene ends were 4 bases for V and 2 bases for J; bases not matched to a gene: 3. The CDR3 coding sequence is TGTGCCAGCAGTTCAATAGCGGGAGGGCAAGAGACCCAGTACTTC. As protein: CASSSIAGGQETQYF.